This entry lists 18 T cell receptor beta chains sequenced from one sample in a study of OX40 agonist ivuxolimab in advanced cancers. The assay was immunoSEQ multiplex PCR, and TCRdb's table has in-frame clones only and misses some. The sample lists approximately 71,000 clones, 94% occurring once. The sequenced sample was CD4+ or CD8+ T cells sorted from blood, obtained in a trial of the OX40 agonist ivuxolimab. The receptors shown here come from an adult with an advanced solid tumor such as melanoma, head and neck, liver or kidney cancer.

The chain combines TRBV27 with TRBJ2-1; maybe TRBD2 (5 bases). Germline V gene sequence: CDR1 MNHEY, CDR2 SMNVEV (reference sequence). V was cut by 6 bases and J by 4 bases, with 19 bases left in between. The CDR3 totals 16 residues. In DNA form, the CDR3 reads TGTGCCAGCAGCCAACGTCCGGGGTCCTTTTACAATGAGCAGTTCTTC. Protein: CASSQRPGSFYNEQFF.

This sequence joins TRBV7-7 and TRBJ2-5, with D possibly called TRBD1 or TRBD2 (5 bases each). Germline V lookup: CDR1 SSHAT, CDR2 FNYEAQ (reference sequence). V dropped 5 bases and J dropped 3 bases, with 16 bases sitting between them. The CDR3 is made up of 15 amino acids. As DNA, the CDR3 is TGTGCCAGCAGCCCGAAAGAACTAGGGGAAGAGACCCAGTACTTC. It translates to CASSPKELGEETQYF. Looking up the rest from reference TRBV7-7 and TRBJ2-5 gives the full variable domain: GAGVSQSPRYKVTKRGQDVTLRCDPISSHATLYWYQQALGQGPEFLTYFNYEAQPDKSGLPSDRFSAERPEGSISTLTIQRTEQRDSAMYRCASSPKELGEETQYFGPGTRLLVL.

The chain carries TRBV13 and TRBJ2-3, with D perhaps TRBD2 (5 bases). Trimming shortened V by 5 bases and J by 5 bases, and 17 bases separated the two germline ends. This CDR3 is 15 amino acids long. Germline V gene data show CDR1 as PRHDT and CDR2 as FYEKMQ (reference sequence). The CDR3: CASSPERKRGDTQYF. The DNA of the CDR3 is TGTGCCAGCAGCCCGGAGCGGAAACGGGGAGATACGCAGTATTTT.

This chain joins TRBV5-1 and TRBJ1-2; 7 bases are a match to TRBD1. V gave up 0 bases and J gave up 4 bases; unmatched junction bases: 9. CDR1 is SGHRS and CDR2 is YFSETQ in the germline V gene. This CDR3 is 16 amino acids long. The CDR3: CASSLAPTGITYGYTF. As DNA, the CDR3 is TGCGCCAGCAGCTTGGCCCCGACAGGGATTACCTATGGCTACACCTTC.

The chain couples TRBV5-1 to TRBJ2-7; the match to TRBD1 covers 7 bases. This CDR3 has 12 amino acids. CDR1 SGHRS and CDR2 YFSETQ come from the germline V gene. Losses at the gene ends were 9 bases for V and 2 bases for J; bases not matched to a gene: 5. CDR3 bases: TGCGCCAACTTGGACAGGACCTACGAGCAGTACTTC. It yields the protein CANLDRTYEQYF.

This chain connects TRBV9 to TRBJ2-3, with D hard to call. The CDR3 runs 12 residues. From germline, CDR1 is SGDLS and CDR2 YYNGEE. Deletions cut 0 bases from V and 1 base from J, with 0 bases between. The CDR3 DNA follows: TGTGCCAGCAGCGTAGGCACAGATACGCAGTATTTT. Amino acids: CASSVGTDTQYF. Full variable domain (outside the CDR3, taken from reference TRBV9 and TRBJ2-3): DSGVTQTPKHLITATGQRVTLRCSPRSGDLSVYWYQQSLDQGLQFLIQYYNGEERAKGNILERFSAQQFPDLHSELNLSSLELGDSALYFCASSVGTDTQYFGPGTRLTVL.

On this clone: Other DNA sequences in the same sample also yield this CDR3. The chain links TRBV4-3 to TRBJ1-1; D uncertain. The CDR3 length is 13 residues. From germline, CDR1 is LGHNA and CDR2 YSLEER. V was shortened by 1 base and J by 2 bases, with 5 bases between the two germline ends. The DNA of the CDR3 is TGCGCCAGCAGCCAAGCCGGCAACACTGAAGCTTTCTTT. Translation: CASSQAGNTEAFF.

CDR3 DNA: TGTGCCAGCAGTTTAACTAGCGGGGGGATCTCCCAGTACTTC. Protein product: CASSLTSGGISQYF. The V call is TRBV6-5, the J call TRBJ2-5; 12 nucleotides align to TRBD2. The CDR3 loop spans 14 amino acids. With V trimmed by 4 bases and J by 9 bases, 6 bases remained unmatched. CDR1 and CDR2 from the germline V gene are MNHEY and SVGAGI.

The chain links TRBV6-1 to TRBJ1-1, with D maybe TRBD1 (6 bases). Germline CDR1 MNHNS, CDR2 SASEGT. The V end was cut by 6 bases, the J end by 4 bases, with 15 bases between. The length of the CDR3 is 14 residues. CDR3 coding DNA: TGTGCCAGCAGGGTAGGGGGTGAGGGCACTGAAGCTTTCTTT. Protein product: CASRVGGEGTEAFF.

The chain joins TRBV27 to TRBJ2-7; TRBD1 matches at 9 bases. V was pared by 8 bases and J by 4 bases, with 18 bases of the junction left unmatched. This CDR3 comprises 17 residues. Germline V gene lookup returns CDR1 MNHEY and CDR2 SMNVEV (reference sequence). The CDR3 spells CASHARTGVPPWYEQYF. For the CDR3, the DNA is TGTGCCAGCCATGCGCGGACAGGGGTCCCTCCTTGGTACGAGCAGTACTTC.

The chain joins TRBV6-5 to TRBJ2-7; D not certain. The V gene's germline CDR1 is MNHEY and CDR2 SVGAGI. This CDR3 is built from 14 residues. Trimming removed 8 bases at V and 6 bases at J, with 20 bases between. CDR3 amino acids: CASSPAASGSEQYF. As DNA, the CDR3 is TGTGCCAGCTCCCCGGCGGCTTCGGGCAGCGAGCAGTACTTC.

The CDR3 DNA is TGTGCCAGCAGCCTGACTGGACCTGGCTACGAGCAGTACTTC. Residues: CASSLTGPGYEQYF. The V call is TRBV7-6, the J call TRBJ2-7; D is ambiguous. The CDR3 totals 14 residues. Germline V lookup: CDR1 SGHVS, CDR2 FNYEAQ. Trimming left V 5 bases short and J 3 bases short, with 14 bases between.

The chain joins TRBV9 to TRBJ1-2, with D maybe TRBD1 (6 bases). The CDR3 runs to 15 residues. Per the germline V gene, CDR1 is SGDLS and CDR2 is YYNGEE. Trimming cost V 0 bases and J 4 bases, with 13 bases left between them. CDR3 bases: TGTGCCAGCAGCGTAGCCGGGGGGCCTGGCTATGGCTACACCTTC. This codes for CASSVAGGPGYGYTF.

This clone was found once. The CDR3 reads CASSLLERTTKTGNTIYF. The CDR3 coding sequence is TGTGCCAGCAGCTTGTTGGAGAGGACTACTAAAACTGGAAACACCATATATTTT. The V gene is TRBV5-5, the J gene TRBJ1-3; D uncertain. The CDR3 is 18 residues long. Germline V gene lookup returns CDR1 SGHKS and CDR2 YYEKEE (reference sequence). V was shortened by 1 base and J by 2 bases, with 19 bases between the two germline ends.

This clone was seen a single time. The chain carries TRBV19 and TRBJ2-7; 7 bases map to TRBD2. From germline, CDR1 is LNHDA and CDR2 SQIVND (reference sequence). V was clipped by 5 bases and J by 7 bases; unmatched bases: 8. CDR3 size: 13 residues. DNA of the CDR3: TGTGCCAGTAGTTGGACTAGGTCGTATGAGCAGTACTTC. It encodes CASSWTRSYEQYF.

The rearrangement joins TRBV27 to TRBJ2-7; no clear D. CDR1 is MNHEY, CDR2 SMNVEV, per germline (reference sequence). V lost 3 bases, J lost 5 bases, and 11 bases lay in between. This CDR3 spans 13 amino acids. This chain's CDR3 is CASSLGVVNEQYF. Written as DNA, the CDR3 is TGTGCCAGCAGTTTGGGTGTAGTCAACGAGCAGTACTTC.

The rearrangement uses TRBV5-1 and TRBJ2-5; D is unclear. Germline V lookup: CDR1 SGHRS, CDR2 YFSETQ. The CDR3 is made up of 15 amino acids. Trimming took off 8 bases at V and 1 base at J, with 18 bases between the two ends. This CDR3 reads CASRVGWGPQETQYF. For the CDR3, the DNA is TGCGCCAGTCGCGTGGGATGGGGTCCCCAAGAGACCCAGTACTTC.

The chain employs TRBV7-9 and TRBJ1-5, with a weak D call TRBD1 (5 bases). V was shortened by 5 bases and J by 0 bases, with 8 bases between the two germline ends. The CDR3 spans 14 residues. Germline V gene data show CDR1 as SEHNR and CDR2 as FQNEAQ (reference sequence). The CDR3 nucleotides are TGTGCCAGCAGCCCGACAGATAGCAATCAGCCCCAGCATTTT. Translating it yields CASSPTDSNQPQHF.